This section outlines one T cell receptor (beta chain) sequence together with its context. Which antigen it targets is not known. Per-base qualities were not stored, and no clone one base away is much larger. Whole blood was collected in K2EDTA tubes by collaborating institutions according to the institutions' own protocols. For TCRbeta analysis, collaborator samples were shipped as frozen whole blood, as isolated PBMCs, or as DNA extracted from either sample type. The sample comes from a study of blood T cell repertoires in COVID-19 (dated by TCRdb to about 2020). Concerning the study at large: Samples covering the acute and convalescent phases of COVID-19 were provided by collaborators in the United States, Italy and Spain. The material from the prospective study consisted of cDNA or gDNA derived from T cells, B-cell-depleted T cells, or PBMCs. Where available, HLA class I and class II types were obtained from metadata supplied by the sample provider rather than from assay-based typing. The repertoires were released in a freely available public database intended as a resource for research on the immune response to SARS-CoV-2. Deeply sampled blood TCRbeta repertoires from subjects exposed to, actively infected with, or recovered from COVID-19 were included in the dataset. The sample metadata nearly always contained a de-identified subject ID, COVID-19 status, age in years and sex. Samples came from the ongoing ImmuneRACE study (first 160 participants) plus 1,254 subjects from 6 global collaborators.

General findings and caveats noted by the study authors: The quantity of clinical and demographic metadata differed by source and by participant and was supplied without curation.

TCRbeta CDR3 regions were amplified from genomic DNA by means of the immunoSEQ Assay, a bias-controlled multiplex PCR. In the authors' own workflow: The number of nucleated cells in each sample was estimated from the amplification of reference gene primers within the assay. To quantify the absolute abundance of each unique TCRbeta CDR3 rearrangement, sequence reads were collapsed and filtered. For each sample, productive Simpson clonality was calculated as the square root of Simpson's diversity index across productive rearrangements. In its TCRdb copy, this immuneACCESS table keeps in-frame sequences only and misses some clones. Where compared with another copy, unresolved V genes explain less than half of these, and the others have no known cause. V and J calls and clone size are given by that table; D and trimming were obtained from the DNA. The sample has some 93,000 clones on record, 70% to 80% of them singletons. The ten largest clones represent 20% to 25% of the sample.

The sequencing input was peripheral blood. The origin of this receptor is a human donor in a cohort sampled during active COVID-19.

Here is the DNA: TGTGCCAGCTCCCCCAACTCTGGGGCCAACGTCCTGACTTTC. Translated, it reads CASSPNSGANVLTF. This chain is built from TRBV18 and TRBJ2-6; the D gene lacks a confident call. The CDR3 has 14 amino acids, counting the end cysteine and phenylalanine. Left in the record is the CDR3 DNA by itself, 42 bases read in frame from the first base. The junction carries 6 bases between V and J, which are trimmed by 6 bases and 0 bases respectively. The germline V gene supplies CDR1 KGHSH and CDR2 LQKENI.